A selection of T cell receptor beta chains follows, all from one sample in a study of blood T cell repertoires in COVID-19. The method was immunoSEQ multiplex PCR; TCRdb's version includes in-frame clones alone and lacks a portion of them. The profile covers 120,000 or so clones, with 72% appearing a single time and approximately 8% taken by the ten largest. The sequenced sample consisted of peripheral blood. Source of these receptors: a woman between 55 and 75 years old with acute or convalescent COVID-19. The CDR3 runs from the conserved cysteine through the conserved F or W. Each record gives: CDR3 protein, CDR3 DNA, J gene, D gene, clone size, V gene. The D gene is left open where the match is weak. Clone size appears in some rows only: once, few, many, or a class for an expanded clone.

CDR3: CASSASRASPLHF; DNA: TGCGCCAGCAGTGCGTCGAGAGCGTCACCCCTCCACTTT; J: TRBJ1-6; D: -; size: -; V: TRBV10-2
CDR3: CATGTNRGYEQYF; DNA: TGTGCCACCGGAACGAATAGGGGCTACGAGCAGTACTTC; J: TRBJ2-7; D: -; size: -; V: TRBV24-1
CDR3: CASSFPLAGGTDTQYF; DNA: TGTGCCAGCAGTTTTCCCCTAGCGGGGGGCACAGATACGCAGTATTTT; J: TRBJ2-3; D: TRBD2; size: -; V: TRBV28
CDR3: CASRPRTGSTLHF; DNA: TGTGCCAGCAGACCGAGGACAGGGTCAACCCTCCACTTT; J: TRBJ1-6; D: TRBD1; size: -; V: TRBV12-3/TRBV12-4
CDR3: CASSLGPTYNEQFF; DNA: TGTGCCAGCAGCTTAGGGCCTACCTACAATGAGCAGTTCTTC; J: TRBJ2-1; D: -; size: few; V: TRBV7-3
CDR3: CASSSVNTEAFF; DNA: TGTGCCAGCAGCTCAGTGAACACTGAAGCTTTCTTT; J: TRBJ1-1; D: -; size: -; V: TRBV6-2/TRBV6-3
CDR3: CASTRWTNEKLFF; DNA: TGTGCCAGCACGCGTTGGACTAATGAAAAACTGTTTTTT; J: TRBJ1-4; D: -; size: once; V: TRBV6-6
CDR3: CASSQPKGQGFYEQYF; DNA: TGTGCCAGCAGCCAACCTAAGGGACAGGGGTTTTATGAGCAGTACTTC; J: TRBJ2-7; D: TRBD1; size: -; V: TRBV3-1/TRBV3-2
CDR3: CASSLVTGGGYEQYF; DNA: TGTGCCAGCAGCTTAGTGACAGGGGGCGGATACGAGCAGTACTTC; J: TRBJ2-7; D: TRBD1; size: -; V: TRBV11-2
CDR3: CASSELTREKLFF; DNA: TGTGCCAGCAGTGAGCTGACGAGGGAAAAACTGTTTTTT; J: TRBJ1-4; D: -; size: -; V: TRBV2
CDR3: CASSLLRRGGLTSSYEQYF; DNA: TGTGCCAGCAGCTTACTACGGCGGGGGGGCCTGACAAGCTCCTACGAGCAGTACTTC; J: TRBJ2-7; D: TRBD2; size: few; V: TRBV11-2
CDR3: CASSLRNQPQHF; DNA: TGTGCCAGCAGTTTGAGAAATCAGCCCCAGCATTTT; J: TRBJ1-5; D: -; size: -; V: TRBV28
CDR3: CASIPRPSGGALIRRYEQFF; DNA: TGTGCCAGCATTCCACGCCCGAGCGGGGGGGCCCTTATACGACGCTATGAGCAGTTCTTC; J: TRBJ2-1; D: TRBD2; size: few; V: TRBV5-4
CDR3: CASSLDGESYQETQYF; DNA: TGTGCCAGCAGCTTAGATGGAGAATCCTACCAAGAGACCCAGTACTTC; J: TRBJ2-5; D: -; size: -; V: TRBV7-9
CDR3: CASSLGGIGNIQYF; DNA: TGCGCCAGCAGCCTTGGGGGGATCGGAAACATTCAGTACTTC; J: TRBJ2-4; D: -; size: -; V: TRBV5-1
CDR3: CASSQLNSPLHF; DNA: TGTGCCAGCAGTCAACTAAATTCACCCCTCCACTTT; J: TRBJ1-6; D: -; size: -; V: TRBV12-3/TRBV12-4
CDR3: CAISESSFRSGPDEQFF; DNA: TGTGCCATCAGTGAGTCGAGTTTCAGATCAGGGCCCGATGAGCAGTTCTTC; J: TRBJ2-1; D: -; size: once; V: TRBV10-3
CDR3: CASETGQGAYEQYF; DNA: TGTGCCAGCGAAACGGGACAGGGAGCCTACGAGCAGTACTTC; J: TRBJ2-7; D: TRBD1; size: many; V: TRBV28
CDR3: CAWSVEGRYNEQFF; DNA: TGTGCCTGGAGTGTGGAGGGACGCTACAATGAGCAGTTCTTC; J: TRBJ2-1; D: -; size: -; V: TRBV30
CDR3: CASSYSGGFQHF; DNA: TGTGCCAGCAGTTACTCAGGAGGGTTCCAGCATTTT; J: TRBJ1-5; D: -; size: -; V: TRBV6-5
CDR3: CASSQDRGRDEQYF; DNA: TGTGCCAGCAGCCAGGACAGGGGGCGCGACGAGCAGTACTTC; J: TRBJ2-7; D: TRBD1; size: -; V: TRBV11-2
CDR3: CASSNRDRGTDTQYF; DNA: TGCGCCAGCAGCAACCGGGACAGGGGCACAGATACGCAGTATTTT; J: TRBJ2-3; D: TRBD1; size: -; V: TRBV5-1
CDR3: CASSEEDGGSYNEQFF; DNA: TGTGCCAGCAGTGAAGAGGACGGGGGCTCCTACAATGAGCAGTTCTTC; J: TRBJ2-1; D: -; size: -; V: TRBV6-1
CDR3: CASSPRGRASQEQYF; DNA: TGTGCCAGCAGTCCAAGGGGGAGGGCATCTCAAGAGCAGTACTTC; J: TRBJ2-7; D: -; size: -; V: TRBV28
CDR3: CASGGTVRSNQPQHF; DNA: TGTGCCAGCGGAGGGACAGTTCGTAGCAATCAGCCCCAGCATTTT; J: TRBJ1-5; D: TRBD1; size: -; V: TRBV6-7
CDR3: CASSLRGGPYEQYF; DNA: TGTGCCAGCAGTTTGAGGGGGGGACCCTACGAGCAGTACTTC; J: TRBJ2-7; D: -; size: -; V: TRBV6-2/TRBV6-3
CDR3: CASSYSRYSTDTQYF; DNA: TGTGCCAGCAGTTACTCGCGATATAGCACAGATACGCAGTATTTT; J: TRBJ2-3; D: -; size: -; V: TRBV6-2/TRBV6-3
CDR3: CASSQRGTSTPFSTDTQYF; DNA: TGTGCCAGCAGCCAAAGAGGGACTAGCACCCCCTTTAGCACAGATACGCAGTATTTT; J: TRBJ2-3; D: TRBD2; size: -; V: TRBV3-1/TRBV3-2